The next 7 T cell receptor beta chains were all read from a single sample in a study of shared clonotypes between healthy human individuals. Libraries were prepared by immunoSEQ multiplex PCR; TCRdb keeps only in-frame clonotypes and omits some of them. Of 2,500,000 or so clones listed, 92% were seen once; the top ten hold 0.37%. The sequencing input was naive CD4+ T cells from PBMCs. Subset of the sample: CD45RA+ positively selected. The receptors derive from a man aged 18 to 29 in good health. Some clones in this sample may be carry-over from other donors' samples.

The chain links TRBV5-4 to TRBJ2-2; no reliable D call. Trimming left V 3 bases short and J 2 bases short, with 8 bases between. The CDR3 loop spans 14 amino acids. Germline CDR1 SGHNT, CDR2 YYREEE (reference sequence). CDR3 DNA: TGTGCCAGCAGCTATGGGCCCAACACCGGGGAGCTGTTTTTT. Protein product: CASSYGPNTGELFF.

The chain combines TRBV9 with TRBJ2-7; D gene ambiguous. Trimming left V 0 bases short and J 1 base short, with 8 bases between. Germline V gene sequence: CDR1 SGDLS, CDR2 YYNGEE. CDR3 length equals 14 residues. The CDR3 coding sequence is TGTGCCAGCAGCGTAGGTGGGTATTCCTACGAGCAGTACTTC. This sequence encodes CASSVGGYSYEQYF. Variable domain in full (rest from reference TRBV9 and TRBJ2-7): DSGVTQTPKHLITATGQRVTLRCSPRSGDLSVYWYQQSLDQGLQFLIQYYNGEERAKGNILERFSAQQFPDLHSELNLSSLELGDSALYFCASSVGGYSYEQYFGPGTRLTVT.

Here the CDR3 reads CASAGQISYNEQFF. In DNA, the CDR3 is TGTGCCAGCGCCGGACAAATCTCCTACAATGAGCAGTTCTTC. The chain has TRBV28 and TRBJ2-1, with D tentatively TRBD1 (5 bases). The CDR3 is made up of 14 amino acids. V was clipped by 8 bases and J by 0 bases, with 11 bases between them. Per germline, CDR1 MDHEN and CDR2 SYDVKM.

The rearrangement joins TRBV5-6 to TRBJ2-3; D is possibly TRBD1 (5 bases). The germline V gene has CDR1 SGHDT and CDR2 YYEEEE. Trimming took 1 base from V and 6 from J, leaving 15 bases between them. CDR3 length equals 15 residues. This chain's CDR3 is CASSLRYQGHDTQYF. DNA for the CDR3: TGTGCCAGCAGCTTGAGGTATCAGGGCCACGATACGCAGTATTTT.

The rearrangement uses TRBV5-8 and TRBJ2-7; 15 nucleotides align to TRBD2. Trimming cost V 4 bases and J 2 bases; bases outside gene matches: 4. The CDR3 runs to 16 residues. Germline V gene lookup returns CDR1 SGHTS and CDR2 YDEGEE. CDR3 amino acids: CASSPGLAGGTYEQYF. CDR3 sequence (DNA): TGTGCCAGCAGCCCGGGACTAGCGGGAGGTACCTACGAGCAGTACTTC.

This chain uses TRBV7-9 with TRBJ1-2, with 8 bases identical to TRBD1. The CDR3 is 13 amino acids. J gave up 8 bases and V 5 bases, and 7 bases lay outside the gene matches. Germline CDR1 reads SEHNR; CDR2 reads FQNEAQ (reference sequence). This CDR3 reads CASSADRVGGYTF. CDR3 in DNA: TGTGCCAGCAGCGCGGACAGGGTCGGCGGCTACACCTTC. The entire variable domain, with the rest obtained from reference TRBV7-9 and TRBJ1-2, is as follows: DTGVSQNPRHKITKRGQNVTFRCDPISEHNRLYWYRQTLGQGPEFLTYFQNEAQLEKSRLLSDRFSAERPKGSFSTLEIQRTEQGDSAMYLCASSADRVGGYTFGSGTRLTVV.

This clone occurred a few times. The chain couples TRBV6-5 to TRBJ1-2; possibly TRBD1 for D (5 bases). This CDR3 spans 12 amino acids. V was pared by 8 bases and J by 5 bases, with 12 bases between. The germline V gene has CDR1 MNHEY and CDR2 SVGAGI. CDR3 amino acids: CASVGEGYGYTF. The CDR3 DNA reads TGTGCCAGCGTTGGGGAGGGGTATGGCTACACCTTC.